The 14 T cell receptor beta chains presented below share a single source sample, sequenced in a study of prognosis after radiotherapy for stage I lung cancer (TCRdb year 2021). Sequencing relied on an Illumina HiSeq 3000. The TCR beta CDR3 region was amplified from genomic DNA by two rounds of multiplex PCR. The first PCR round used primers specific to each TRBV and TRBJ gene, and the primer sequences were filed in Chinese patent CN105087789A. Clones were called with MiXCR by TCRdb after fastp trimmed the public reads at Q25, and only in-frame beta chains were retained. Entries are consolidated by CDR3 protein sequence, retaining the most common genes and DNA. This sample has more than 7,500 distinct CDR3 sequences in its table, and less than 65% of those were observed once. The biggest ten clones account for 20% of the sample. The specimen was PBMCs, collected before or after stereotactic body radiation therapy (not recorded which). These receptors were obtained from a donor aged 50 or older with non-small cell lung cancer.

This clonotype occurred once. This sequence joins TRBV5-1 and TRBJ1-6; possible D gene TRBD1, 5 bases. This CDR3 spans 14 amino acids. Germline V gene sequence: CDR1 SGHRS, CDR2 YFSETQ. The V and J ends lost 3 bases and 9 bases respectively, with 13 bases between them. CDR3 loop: CASSSGLTGSPLHF. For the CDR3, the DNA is TGCGCCAGCAGCTCGGGACTCACCGGTTCACCCCTCCACTTT.

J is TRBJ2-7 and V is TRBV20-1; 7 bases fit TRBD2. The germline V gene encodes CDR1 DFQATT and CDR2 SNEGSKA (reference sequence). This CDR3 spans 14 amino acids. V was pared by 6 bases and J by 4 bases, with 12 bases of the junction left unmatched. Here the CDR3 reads CSAGYRGRGYEQYF. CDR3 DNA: TGCAGTGCCGGTTATCGGGGGAGGGGATACGAGCAGTACTTC.

The CDR3 reads CASRAPGTGNQAFF. CDR3 in DNA: TGTGCCAGCAGGGCCCCAGGGACAGGGAACCAAGCTTTCTTT. The chain has TRBV6-2 or TRBV6-3 and TRBJ1-1, with TRBD1 matching 9 bases. The CDR3 length is 14 residues. Germline V gives CDR1 MNHEY, CDR2 SVGEGT. V shed 6 bases and J 9 bases; nucleotides not matched to a gene: 11.

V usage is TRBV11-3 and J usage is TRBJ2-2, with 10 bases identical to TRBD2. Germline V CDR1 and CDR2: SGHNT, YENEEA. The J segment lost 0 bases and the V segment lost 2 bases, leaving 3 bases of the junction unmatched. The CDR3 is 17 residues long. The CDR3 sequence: CASSLRSGRANTGELFF. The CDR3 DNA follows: TGTGCCAGCAGCTTACGAAGCGGGAGGGCGAACACCGGGGAGCTGTTTTTT.

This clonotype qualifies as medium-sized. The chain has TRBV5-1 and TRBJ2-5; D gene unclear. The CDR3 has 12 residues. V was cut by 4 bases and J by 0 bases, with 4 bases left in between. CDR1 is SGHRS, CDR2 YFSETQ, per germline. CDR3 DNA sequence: TGCGCCAGCAGCCTCCACCAAGAGACCCAGTACTTC. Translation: CASSLHQETQYF.

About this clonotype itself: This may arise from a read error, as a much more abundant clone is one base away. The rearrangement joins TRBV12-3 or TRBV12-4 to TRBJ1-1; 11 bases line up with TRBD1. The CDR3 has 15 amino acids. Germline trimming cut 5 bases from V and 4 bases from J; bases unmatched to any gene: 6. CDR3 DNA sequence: TGTGCCAGCAGTCTGCCGGGACAGGGGGGCACTGAAGCTTTCTTT. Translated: CASSLPGQGGTEAFF.

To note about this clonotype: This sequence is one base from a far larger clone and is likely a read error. The CDR3 sequence is CASSPGLAFASGYTF. The DNA for the CDR3 is TGTGCCAGCAGTCCCGGACTCGCCTTTGCCTCTGGCTACACCTTC. V is TRBV27 and J is TRBJ2-4; D is undetermined. The J call is in doubt because the DNA end fits TRBJ1-2 better. Germline assignment: CDR1 MNHEY and CDR2 SMNVEV (reference sequence). The length of the CDR3 is 15 residues.

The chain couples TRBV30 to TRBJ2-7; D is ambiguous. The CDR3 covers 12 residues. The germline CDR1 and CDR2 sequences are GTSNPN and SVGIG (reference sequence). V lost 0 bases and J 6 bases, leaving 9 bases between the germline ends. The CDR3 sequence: CAWSVHPLEQYF. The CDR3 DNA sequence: TGTGCCTGGAGTGTACATCCCCTCGAGCAGTACTTC.

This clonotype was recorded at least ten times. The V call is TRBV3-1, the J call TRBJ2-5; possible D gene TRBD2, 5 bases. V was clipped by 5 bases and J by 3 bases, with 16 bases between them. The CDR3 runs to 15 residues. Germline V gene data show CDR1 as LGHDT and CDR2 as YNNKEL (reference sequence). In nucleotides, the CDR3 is TGTGCCAGCAGCAACGAGCCCGCCGGGAAAGAGACCCAGTACTTC. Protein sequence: CASSNEPAGKETQYF.

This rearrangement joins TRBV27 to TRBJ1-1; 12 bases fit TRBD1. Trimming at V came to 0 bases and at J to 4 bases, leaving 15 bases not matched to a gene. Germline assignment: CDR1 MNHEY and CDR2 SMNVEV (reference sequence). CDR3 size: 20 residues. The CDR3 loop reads CASSLSFLTGTGGGITEAFF. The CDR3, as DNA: TGTGCCAGCAGTTTATCGTTTTTGACCGGGACAGGGGGCGGAATCACTGAAGCTTTCTTT.

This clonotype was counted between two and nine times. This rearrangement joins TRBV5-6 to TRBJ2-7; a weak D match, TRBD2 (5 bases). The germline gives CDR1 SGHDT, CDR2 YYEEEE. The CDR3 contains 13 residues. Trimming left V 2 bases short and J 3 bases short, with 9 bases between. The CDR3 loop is CASSFSSHYEQYF. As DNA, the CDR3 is TGTGCCAGCAGCTTTTCTAGCCACTACGAGCAGTACTTC. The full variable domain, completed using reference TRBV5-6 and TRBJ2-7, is DAGVTQSPTHLIKTRGQQVTLRCSPKSGHDTVSWYQQALGQGPQFIFQYYEEEERQRGNFPDRFSGHQFPNYSSELNVNALLLGDSALYLCASSFSSHYEQYFGPGTRLTVT.

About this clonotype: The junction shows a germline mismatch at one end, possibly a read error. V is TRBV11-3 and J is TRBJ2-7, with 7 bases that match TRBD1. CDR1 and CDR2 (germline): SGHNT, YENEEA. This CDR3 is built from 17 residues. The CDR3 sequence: CASSLNSGTVYSYEQCF. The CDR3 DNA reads TGTGCCAGCAGCTTAAATTCGGGGACAGTCTACTCCTACGAGCAGTGCTTC.

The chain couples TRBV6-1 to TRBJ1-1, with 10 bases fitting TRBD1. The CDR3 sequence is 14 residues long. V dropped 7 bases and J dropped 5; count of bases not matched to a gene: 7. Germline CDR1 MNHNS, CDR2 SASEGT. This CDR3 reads CASISTGGATEAFF. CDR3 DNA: TGTGCCAGCATTTCGACAGGGGGCGCGACTGAAGCTTTCTTT.

The CDR3 DNA sequence: TGTGCCAGCATCCCGGGACCTTTGCGCGGCTACACCTTC. This encodes CASIPGPLRGYTF. The chain joins TRBV25-1 to TRBJ1-2; D may be TRBD1 (5 bases). CDR3 size: 13 residues. Germline V gene lookup returns CDR1 MGHDK and CDR2 SYGVNS. V dropped 7 bases and J dropped 8 bases, with 17 bases sitting between them.